This T cell receptor beta chain is drawn from a study of blood T cell repertoires in COVID-19. About the study: Whether acute or convalescent, the COVID-19 samples came from the United States, Italy and Spain. T cells, B-cell-depleted T cells, or PBMCs provided the cDNA or gDNA that served as material.

Germline V CDR1 and CDR2: KGHSH, LQKENI. V trimming: 0 bases; J trimming: 9 bases; junction bases outside the gene matches: 9. CDR3 length equals 15 residues. In the authors' workflow: Estimates of nucleated cell counts were drawn from the amplification of reference gene primers. Repertoires were generated with immunoSEQ multiplex PCR, while TCRdb's copy carries only in-frame clones and drops some. V and J calls and clone size are copied from that table; D and trimming were computed from the DNA. The sample carries about 100,000 clones, over 60% recorded once. The chain combines TRBV18 with TRBJ1-1, with 8 nucleotides matching TRBD1. The sequence derives from a man in his 70s with acute or convalescent COVID-19. Sequencing used peripheral blood. The CDR3 sequence is CASSPPVASRGQAFF. In DNA form, the CDR3 reads TGTGCCAGCTCACCACCTGTCGCGTCCAGGGGGCAAGCTTTCTTT.